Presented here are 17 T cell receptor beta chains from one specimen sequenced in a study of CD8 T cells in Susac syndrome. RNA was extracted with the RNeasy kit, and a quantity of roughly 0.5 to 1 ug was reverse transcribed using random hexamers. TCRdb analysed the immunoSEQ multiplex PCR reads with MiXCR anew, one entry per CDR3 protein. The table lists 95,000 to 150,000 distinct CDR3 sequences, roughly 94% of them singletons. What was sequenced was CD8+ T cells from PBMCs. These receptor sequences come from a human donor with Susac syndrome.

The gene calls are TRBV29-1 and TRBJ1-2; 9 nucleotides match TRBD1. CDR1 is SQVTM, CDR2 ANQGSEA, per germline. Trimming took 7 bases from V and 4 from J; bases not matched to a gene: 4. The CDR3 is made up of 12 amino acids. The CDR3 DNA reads TGCAGCGCGGACAGGGGAAGCTATGGCTACACCTTC. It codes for CSADRGSYGYTF.

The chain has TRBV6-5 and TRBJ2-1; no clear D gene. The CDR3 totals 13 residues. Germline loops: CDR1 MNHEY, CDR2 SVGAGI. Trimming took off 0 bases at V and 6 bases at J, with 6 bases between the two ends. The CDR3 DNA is TGTGCCAGCAGTTACTCGAACAGCAATGAGCAGTTCTTC. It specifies CASSYSNSNEQFF.

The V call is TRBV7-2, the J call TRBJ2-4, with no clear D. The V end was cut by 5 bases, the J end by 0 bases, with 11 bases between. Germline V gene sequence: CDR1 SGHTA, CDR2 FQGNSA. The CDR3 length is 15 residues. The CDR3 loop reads CASSLATLAKNIQYF. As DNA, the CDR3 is TGTGCCAGCAGCCTGGCGACTCTAGCCAAAAACATTCAGTACTTC.

The CDR3 DNA is TGTGCCAGCAGTTTATTCTGGACGGGCGCTTTCTTT. It encodes CASSLFWTGAFF. The chain combines TRBV12-3 or TRBV12-4 with TRBJ1-1; no clear D. The CDR3 sequence is 12 residues long. V was clipped by 2 bases and J by 11 bases, with 12 bases between them.

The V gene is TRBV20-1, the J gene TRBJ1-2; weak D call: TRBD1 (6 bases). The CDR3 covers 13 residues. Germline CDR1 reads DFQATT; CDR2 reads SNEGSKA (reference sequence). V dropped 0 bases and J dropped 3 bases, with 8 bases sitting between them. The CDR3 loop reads CSARDPGDYGYTF. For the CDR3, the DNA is TGCAGTGCTAGAGATCCAGGGGACTATGGCTACACCTTC.

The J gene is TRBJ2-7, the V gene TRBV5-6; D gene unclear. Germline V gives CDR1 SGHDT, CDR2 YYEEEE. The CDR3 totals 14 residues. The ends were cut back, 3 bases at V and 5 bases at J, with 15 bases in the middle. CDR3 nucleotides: TGTGCCAGCAGCTCGGATTACGGACCCCACGAGCAGTACTTC. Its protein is CASSSDYGPHEQYF.

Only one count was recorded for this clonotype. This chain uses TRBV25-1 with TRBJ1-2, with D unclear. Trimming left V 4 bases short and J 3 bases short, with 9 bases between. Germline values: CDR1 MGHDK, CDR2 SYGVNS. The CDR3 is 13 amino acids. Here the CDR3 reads CASSATRYYGYTF. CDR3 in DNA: TGTGCCAGCAGTGCGACAAGGTACTATGGCTACACCTTC.

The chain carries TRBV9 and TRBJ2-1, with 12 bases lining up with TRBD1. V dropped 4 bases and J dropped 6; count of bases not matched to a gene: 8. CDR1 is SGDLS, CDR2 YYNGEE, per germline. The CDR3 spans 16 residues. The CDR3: CASSSSRDRGLNEQFF. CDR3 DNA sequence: TGTGCCAGCAGCTCGAGCCGGGACAGGGGGCTCAATGAGCAGTTCTTC.

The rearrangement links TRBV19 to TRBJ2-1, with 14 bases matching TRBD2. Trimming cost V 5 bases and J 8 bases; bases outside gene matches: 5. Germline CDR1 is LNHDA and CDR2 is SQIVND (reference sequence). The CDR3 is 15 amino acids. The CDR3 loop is CASSRGLAGGHEQFF. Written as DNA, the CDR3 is TGTGCCAGTAGTCGTGGACTAGCGGGGGGCCATGAGCAGTTCTTC.

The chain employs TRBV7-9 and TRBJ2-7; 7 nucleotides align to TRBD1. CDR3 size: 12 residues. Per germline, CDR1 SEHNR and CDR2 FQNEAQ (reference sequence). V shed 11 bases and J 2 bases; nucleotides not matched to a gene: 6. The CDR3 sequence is CAVTGMAYEQYF. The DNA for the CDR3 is TGTGCCGTGACAGGGATGGCCTACGAGCAGTACTTC.

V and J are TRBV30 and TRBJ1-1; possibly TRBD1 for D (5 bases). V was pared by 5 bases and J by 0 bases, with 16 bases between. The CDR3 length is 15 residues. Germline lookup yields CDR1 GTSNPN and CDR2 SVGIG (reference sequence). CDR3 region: CAWLLGTGMNTEAFF. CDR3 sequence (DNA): TGTGCCTGGCTCTTAGGAACAGGTATGAACACTGAAGCTTTCTTT.

The CDR3, as DNA: TGTGCCAGCAGCGGTCTACGAGGGCGCAACACAGATACGCAGTATTTT. It yields the protein CASSGLRGRNTDTQYF. The chain is built from TRBV9 and TRBJ2-3, with D possibly being TRBD2 (5 bases). CDR1 is SGDLS, CDR2 YYNGEE, per germline. V was shortened by 3 bases and J by 2 bases, with 16 bases between the two germline ends. The CDR3 length is 16 residues.

CDR3 nucleotides: TGCAGCGCCGAAACAGGGGCCTACGAGCAGTACTTC. Translation gives CSAETGAYEQYF. The chain uses TRBV29-1 and TRBJ2-7; 7 bases match TRBD1. The ends lost 7 bases at V and 2 bases at J; junction bases unmatched: 5. Germline V gene lookup returns CDR1 SQVTM and CDR2 ANQGSEA. The CDR3 is made up of 12 amino acids.

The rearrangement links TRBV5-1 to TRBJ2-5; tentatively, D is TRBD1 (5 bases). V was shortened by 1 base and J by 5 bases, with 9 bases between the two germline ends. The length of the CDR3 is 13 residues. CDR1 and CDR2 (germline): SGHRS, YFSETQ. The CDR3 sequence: CASSLRGGETQYF. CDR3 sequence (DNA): TGCGCCAGCAGCTTGAGGGGCGGTGAGACCCAGTACTTC.

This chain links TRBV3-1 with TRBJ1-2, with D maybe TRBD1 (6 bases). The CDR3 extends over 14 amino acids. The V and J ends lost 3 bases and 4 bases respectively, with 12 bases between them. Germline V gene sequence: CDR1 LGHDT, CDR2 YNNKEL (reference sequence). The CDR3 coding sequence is TGTGCCAGCAGCCAGGGCAGGGGATTCTATGGCTACACCTTC. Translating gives CASSQGRGFYGYTF. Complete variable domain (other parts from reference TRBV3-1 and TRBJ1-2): DTAVSQTPKYLVTQMGNDKSIKCEQNLGHDTMYWYKQDSKKFLKIMFSYNNKELIINETVPNRFSPKSPDKAHLNLHINSLELGDSAVYFCASSQGRGFYGYTFGSGTRLTVV.

This chain's CDR3 is CASSHSDGTYEQYF. DNA of the CDR3: TGTGCCAGCAGCCATTCTGACGGAACCTACGAGCAGTACTTC. The chain carries TRBV3-1 and TRBJ2-7, with D uncertain. The CDR3 runs 14 residues. Germline-derived CDR1 and CDR2 are LGHDT and YNNKEL (reference sequence). V lost 3 bases and J 2 bases, leaving 11 bases between the germline ends.

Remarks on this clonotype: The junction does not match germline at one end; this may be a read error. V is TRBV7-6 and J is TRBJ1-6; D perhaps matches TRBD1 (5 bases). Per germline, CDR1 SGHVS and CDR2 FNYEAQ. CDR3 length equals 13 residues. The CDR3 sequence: CASRLEGNSPLHF. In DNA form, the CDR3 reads TGTGCCAGCAGGTTAGAGGGGAATTCACCCCTCCACTTT.